A selection of T cell receptor beta chains follows, all from one sample in a study of T cell repertoires in cytomegalovirus infection. No antigen has been assigned to these receptors. TCRdb called the reads again in MiXCR, with one record for every CDR3 protein. The sample comprises some 310,000 distinct CDR3 sequences, 20% to 25% of which are singletons, and about an eighth rests with the top ten. The sample in question was cultured PBMCs, obtained from culture after CMV antigen stimulation. All receptors derive from a human donor in good health (CMV status not recorded). Some clones in this sample may be carry-over from other donors' samples. CDR3s include the opening cysteine and the closing phenylalanine or tryptophan. Each record gives: D gene, V gene, J gene, clone size, CDR3 DNA, CDR3 protein. The D gene is left open where the match is weak. The size of a clone is reported for some rows only, either as once, few or many, or as a class for expanded clones.

.	TRBV7-9	TRBJ2-7	.	TGTGCCAGCAGCTCGGGGCAGACCTACGAGCAGTACTTC	CASSSGQTYEQYF
TRBD2	TRBV28	TRBJ2-1	few	TGTGCCAGCGGTGGGTTTTGGACTAGCGGGGAATACAATGAGCAGTTCTTC	CASGGFWTSGEYNEQFF
.	TRBV10-1	TRBJ2-1	.	TGCGCCAGCAGTGCCTCCGGGACCCCGCCGCTCTTC	CASSASGTPPLF
.	TRBV28	TRBJ2-2	few	TGTGCCAGCAGGTCCGTAGGGCCCGGGGAGCTGTTTTTT	CASRSVGPGELFF
.	TRBV11-2	TRBJ2-7	many	TGTGCCAGCAGCCCCGGACAGCTTAGGACTGCCGAGCAGTACTTC	CASSPGQLRTAEQYF
TRBD1	TRBV7-2	TRBJ2-1	many	TGTGCCAGCAGCTTAGGGGACAGGGTCACCTACAATGAGCAGTTCTTC	CASSLGDRVTYNEQFF
.	TRBV6-2/TRBV6-3	TRBJ1-5	.	TGTGCCAGCAGTTACTCGGCGCTAAATCAGCCCCAGCATTTT	CASSYSALNQPQHF
TRBD2	TRBV7-8	TRBJ2-1	many	TGTGCCAGCAGCTTAGCGCGGGGTAGCGGGCCTAGCTCCTACAATGAGCAGTTCTTC	CASSLARGSGPSSYNEQFF
.	TRBV7-2	TRBJ1-5	many	TGTGCCAGCACCATGGGCGGGGGCGCATATCAGCCCCAGCATTTT	CASTMGGGAYQPQHF
.	TRBV9	TRBJ1-2	.	TGTGCCAGCAGCCCCCGCAGTGCAGGGGACGTACGTGGCTACACCTTC	CASSPRSAGDVRGYTF
.	TRBV7-2	TRBJ2-4	many	TGTGCCAGCAGCTTAGGAGGGAATGGAGCCAAAAACATTCAGTACTTC	CASSLGGNGAKNIQYF
.	TRBV12-3/TRBV12-4	TRBJ1-2	.	TGTGCCAGCAGTTTATTGACGGGGCGCGGCTACACCTTC	CASSLLTGRGYTF
TRBD2	TRBV28	TRBJ2-1	.	TGTGCCAGCCTCCTAGCGGGGGTTAACAATGAGCAGTTCTTC	CASLLAGVNNEQFF
TRBD1	TRBV27	TRBJ2-1	.	TGTGCCAGCAGTTACAGGGGGCCGACCAATGAGCAGTTCTTC	CASSYRGPTNEQFF
.	TRBV5-1	TRBJ2-5	.	TGCGCCAGCAGGACTTTCCAAGAGACCCAGTACTTC	CASRTFQETQYF
TRBD2	TRBV7-9	TRBJ2-2	many	TGTGCCAGCAGCTTAAGCGGGGGTGCCGGGGAGCTGTTTTTT	CASSLSGGAGELFF
.	TRBV12-3/TRBV12-4	TRBJ2-4	.	TGTGCCAGCAGTTCCCTCGGGCAGCTCCATGAAGACATAGCCAAAAACATTCAGTACTTC	CASSSLGQLHEDIAKNIQYF
TRBD2	TRBV6-4	TRBJ2-1	many	TGTGCCAGCAGTGACTCGACTAGCGGGAGCAATGAGCAGTTCTTC	CASSDSTSGSNEQFF
.	TRBV12-3/TRBV12-4	TRBJ1-3	few	TGTGCCAGCAGTTCATTCCTTCGAGTGAGAGGTGGAAACACCATATATTTT	CASSSFLRVRGGNTIYF
.	TRBV3-1	TRBJ1-1	.	TGTGCCAGCAGCCACGCAGGAACGGGTCCTGAAGCTTTCTTT	CASSHAGTGPEAFF
.	TRBV5-5	TRBJ2-1	once	TGTGCCAGCAGCTCGATGGGGGCCGTCCAGAATGAGCAGTTCTTC	CASSSMGAVQNEQFF
TRBD1	TRBV12-3/TRBV12-4	TRBJ2-4	many	TGTGCCAGCAGACGGGACAGGGCGGAAAACATTCAGTACTTC	CASRRDRAENIQYF
.	TRBV4-1	TRBJ2-1	few	TGCGCCAGCAGCCAGGTTATCCTTCCAACCGGGACTCCCTACAATGAGCAGTTCTTC	CASSQVILPTGTPYNEQFF
TRBD1	TRBV19	TRBJ2-6	.	TGTGCCAGTAGTATTCTACAGGGGTCCGGGGCCAACGTCCTGACTTTC	CASSILQGSGANVLTF
.	TRBV28	TRBJ1-2	.	TGTGCCAGCAGTTTCCGCATGGACTATGGCTACACCTTC	CASSFRMDYGYTF
.	TRBV20-1	TRBJ2-1	.	TGCAGTGCTGAGGACTTCTACCAGGGGTACAATGAGCAGTTCTTC	CSAEDFYQGYNEQFF
.	TRBV7-2	TRBJ1-6	few	TGTGCCAGCAGCTTAGGACCGGGGGAAGGTTCACCCCTCCACTTT	CASSLGPGEGSPLHF
.	TRBV6-5	TRBJ2-5	.	TGTGCCAGCAGTTATAGCACAGGGGGCGCAGCGGGAGGGTGGCAAGAGACCCAGTACTTC	CASSYSTGGAAGGWQETQYF
TRBD1	TRBV28	TRBJ1-2	few	TGTGCCAGCAGGCAATACAGGGGACCTAACTATGGCTACACCTTC	CASRQYRGPNYGYTF
.	TRBV2	TRBJ2-5	many	TGTGCCAGCAGTGTGGAACGAGGAGAGACCCAGTACTTC	CASSVERGETQYF
.	TRBV7-6	TRBJ2-1	many	TGTGCCAGCTGTTTGGAGGGCCGGTACAATGAGCAGTTCTTC	CASCLEGRYNEQFF
TRBD1	TRBV12-3/TRBV12-4	TRBJ2-2	.	TGTGCCAGCATCCACGAGACAGGGGGTAGGCGAACCGGGGAGCTGTTTTTT	CASIHETGGRRTGELFF
.	TRBV7-6	TRBJ1-2	.	TGTGCCAGCAGCCCTCACCCGACAGGAATGGGCTATGGCTACACCTTC	CASSPHPTGMGYGYTF
.	TRBV15	TRBJ2-6	many	TGTGCCACCAGCAGACGGAACTCTGGGGCCAACGTCCTGACTTTC	CATSRRNSGANVLTF
TRBD1	TRBV5-4	TRBJ2-5	.	TGTGCCAGCAGCCGACCGGGACAGACGAAAGAGACCCAGTACTTC	CASSRPGQTKETQYF
.	TRBV6-8	TRBJ2-3	.	TGTGCCAGCAGTACAGGACTATCCACAGATACGCAGTATTTT	CASSTGLSTDTQYF
.	TRBV24-1	TRBJ1-2	.	TGTGCCACCAGTGATTCTCGACAAAGCTCCTATGGCTACACCTTC	CATSDSRQSSYGYTF
.	TRBV5-4	TRBJ2-5	.	TGTGCCAGCAGCTTGGGGGCAACGCCATGGGAGACCCAGTACTTC	CASSLGATPWETQYF
TRBD2	TRBV4-3	TRBJ2-7	.	TGCGCCAGCAGCCATCTCGGACTAGCGGGAGGTCTCGAGCAGTACTTC	CASSHLGLAGGLEQYF
TRBD2	TRBV27	TRBJ2-1	.	TGTGCCAGCAGCTCTAGCGGGATGCACAATGAGCAGTTCTTC	CASSSSGMHNEQFF
.	TRBV20-1	TRBJ1-2	.	TGCAGTGCTAGAGATAATGGCTACACCTTC	CSARDNGYTF
.	TRBV6-2/TRBV6-3	TRBJ2-7	few	TGTGCCAGCAGCCTGACTCTCGAGCAGTACTTC	CASSLTLEQYF
.	TRBV12-3/TRBV12-4	TRBJ1-2	.	TGTGCCAGCAGTATAGTAGCTAACTATGGCTACACCTTC	CASSIVANYGYTF
.	TRBV7-3	TRBJ2-3	.	TGTGCCAGCAGCCCCTCGTGGTTTCTCACAGATACGCAGTATTTT	CASSPSWFLTDTQYF
.	TRBV28	TRBJ2-3	.	TGTGCCAGCAGTTTAGACAGGCGGCAGCGTCGAGCCATGCCCACGCAGTATTTT	CASSLDRRQRRAMPTQYF
.	TRBV11-2	TRBJ1-1	few	TGTGCCAGCAGCTTAGTTAGAAGCACTGAAGCTTTCTTT	CASSLVRSTEAFF
.	TRBV7-2	TRBJ2-7	many	TGTGCCAGCAGCGACGGATTCTACGAGCAGTACTTC	CASSDGFYEQYF
.	TRBV27	TRBJ2-1	many	TGTGCCAGCAGTTCCCTTACAGGGTCCGACAATGAGCAGTTCTTC	CASSSLTGSDNEQFF